This entry lists 19 T cell receptor beta chains sequenced from one sample in a study of blood T cell repertoires in COVID-19. Sequenced by immunoSEQ multiplex PCR; TCRdb stores in-frame clones only, minus some. Here the sample spans around 200,000 clones, about 89% being singletons. The sample taken for sequencing was peripheral blood. The receptors derive from a man aged 35-49 years with acute or convalescent COVID-19.

The CDR3, as DNA: TGTGCCAGCAGTCGACTGACAGACCGCTCCTACGAGCAGTACTTC. It encodes CASSRLTDRSYEQYF. The chain combines TRBV7-9 with TRBJ2-7; tentatively, D is TRBD1 (5 bases). This CDR3 has 15 amino acids. The germline V gene has CDR1 SEHNR and CDR2 FQNEAQ (reference sequence). V gave up 6 bases and J gave up 0 bases, with 15 bases separating them. The full variable domain, in which reference TRBV7-9 and TRBJ2-7 provide the parts outside the CDR3, is DTGVSQNPRHKITKRGQNVTFRCDPISEHNRLYWYRQTLGQGPEFLTYFQNEAQLEKSRLLSDRFSAERPKGSFSTLEIQRTEQGDSAMYLCASSRLTDRSYEQYFGPGTRLTVT.

This clone occurred a few times. The chain combines TRBV4-3 with TRBJ2-7, with 9 nucleotides matching TRBD1. V gave up 3 bases and J gave up 4 bases; unmatched junction bases: 10. The CDR3 has 16 residues. Germline V lookup: CDR1 LGHNA, CDR2 YSLEER. The CDR3 bases are TGCGCCAGCAGCCAGGGGGACAGGGAACCCCTTTACGAGCAGTACTTC. This translates into CASSQGDREPLYEQYF.

This clone was detected only a few times. The V and J genes are TRBV10-1 and TRBJ2-7; no definite D call. The ends were cut back, 3 bases at V and 0 bases at J, with 6 bases in the middle. The CDR3 loop spans 13 amino acids. Per the germline V gene, CDR1 is WNHNN and CDR2 is SYGVQD (reference sequence). The CDR3 DNA follows: TGCGCCAGCAGTGATCACATCTCCTACGAGCAGTACTTC. Encoded protein: CASSDHISYEQYF.

This chain uses TRBV19 with TRBJ2-2; 7 bases match TRBD1. V lost 1 base and J lost 7; bases outside the gene matches: 9. This CDR3 contains 16 residues. Germline-derived CDR1 and CDR2 are LNHDA and SQIVND (reference sequence). This CDR3 is CASSIGRGGGVGELFF. Written as DNA, the CDR3 is TGTGCCAGTAGTATAGGGAGAGGGGGCGGTGTCGGGGAGCTGTTTTTT.

V usage is TRBV7-9 and J usage is TRBJ2-1, with D tentatively TRBD1 (7 bases). This CDR3 region has 14 residues. Germline CDR1 is SEHNR and CDR2 is FQNEAQ (reference sequence). V was cut by 2 bases and J by 6 bases, with 11 bases left in between. CDR3 sequence: CASSLQGGGNEQFF. The DNA of the CDR3 is TGTGCCAGCAGCTTACAGGGGGGAGGCAATGAGCAGTTCTTC.

This clone was seen a single time. Other DNA sequences in this sample translate to the same CDR3. The CDR3 bases are TGTGCCAGCAGCGTAGCCGTGAACACTGAAGCTTTCTTT. Translated: CASSVAVNTEAFF. The chain carries TRBV9 and TRBJ1-1; no definite D call. Deletions cut 0 bases from V and 0 bases from J, with 3 bases between. The CDR3 has 13 residues. The germline gives CDR1 SGDLS, CDR2 YYNGEE.

The chain employs TRBV29-1 and TRBJ2-7; 12 bases map to TRBD1. With V trimmed by 7 bases and J by 2 bases, 21 bases remained unmatched. CDR1 and CDR2 from the germline V gene are SQVTM and ANQGSEA. The CDR3 is 19 residues long. The CDR3 sequence is CSAGVPGQGAVGVTYEQYF. The CDR3 region has the DNA TGCAGCGCCGGGGTCCCGGGACAGGGGGCAGTAGGAGTTACCTACGAGCAGTACTTC.

V usage is TRBV7-9 and J usage is TRBJ1-6, with 9 bases identical to TRBD1. The germline V gene has CDR1 SEHNR and CDR2 FQNEAQ (reference sequence). This CDR3 spans 15 amino acids. The junction had 5 bases not matched to a gene; V was cut back by 4 bases and J by 7 bases. In DNA, the CDR3 is TGTGCCAGCAGCTCCCTAGGACAGGGGAATTCACCCCTCCACTTT. Encoded protein: CASSSLGQGNSPLHF.

This clone showed up just once. The J gene is TRBJ1-5, the V gene TRBV10-2, with a possible D match to TRBD1 (6 bases). Per germline, CDR1 WSHSY and CDR2 SAAADI. V lost 8 bases to trimming and J lost 7 bases, with 18 bases between them. This CDR3 region has 14 residues. The CDR3 nucleotides read TGCGCCAGCGTGGGGGGGCAGGGAATGCAGCCCCAGCATTTT. This codes for CASVGGQGMQPQHF.

The genes are TRBV18 and TRBJ2-1, with D tentatively TRBD2 (6 bases). V was trimmed by 2 bases and J by 1 base, leaving 9 bases between them. CDR3 length: 15 residues. Germline V gives CDR1 KGHSH, CDR2 LQKENI. The DNA of the CDR3 is TGTGCCAGCTCACCATTAGCGGATTCCTACAATGAGCAGTTCTTC. The encoded protein is CASSPLADSYNEQFF.

The V call is TRBV7-2, the J call TRBJ2-7, with 9 bases aligning to TRBD1. The germline CDR1 and CDR2 sequences are SGHTA and FQGNSA. The CDR3 consists of 14 residues. V dropped 1 base and J dropped 5; count of bases not matched to a gene: 3. The CDR3: CASSLGGTGNEQYF. As DNA, the CDR3 is TGTGCCAGCAGCTTAGGGGGGACAGGGAACGAGCAGTACTTC.

This chain joins TRBV9 and TRBJ2-1, with 8 positions matching TRBD1. The V and J ends lost 4 bases and 7 bases, in that order; junction bases with no gene match: 7. This CDR3 is built from 14 residues. Germline values: CDR1 SGDLS, CDR2 YYNGEE. The chain's CDR3 is CASSPRQGRNEQFF. The CDR3 bases are TGTGCCAGCAGCCCCCGACAGGGGAGGAATGAGCAGTTCTTC.

In the case of this clone: Different DNA sequences within this sample yield the same CDR3. The rearrangement uses TRBV9 and TRBJ1-5; D is ambiguous. From germline, CDR1 is SGDLS and CDR2 YYNGEE. This CDR3 spans 15 amino acids. The V gene lost 0 bases and the J gene lost 1 base, with 8 bases spanning the gap. The CDR3 protein is CASSVDGSSNQPQHF. For the CDR3, the DNA is TGTGCCAGCAGCGTAGATGGTAGCAGCAATCAGCCCCAGCATTTT.

CDR3 bases: TGTGCCAGCAGCTTCCGCGGGGGCACTGAAGCTTTCTTT. It is translated as CASSFRGGTEAFF. V usage is TRBV7-3 and J usage is TRBJ1-1, with D possibly being TRBD1 (5 bases). Per the germline V gene, CDR1 is SGHTA and CDR2 is FQGTGA. V was cut by 3 bases and J by 4 bases, with 9 bases left in between. CDR3 length: 13 residues. The entire variable domain, with the rest obtained from reference TRBV7-3 and TRBJ1-1, is as follows: GAGVSQTPSNKVTEKGKYVELRCDPISGHTALYWYRQSLGQGPEFLIYFQGTGAADDSGLPNDRFFAVRPEGSVSTLKIQRTERGDSAVYLCASSFRGGTEAFFGQGTRLTVV.

The CDR3 sequence is CASSFKSRYNQPQHF. CDR3 sequence (DNA): TGTGCCAGCAGTTTTAAATCGCGGTACAATCAGCCCCAGCATTTT. The V call is TRBV28, the J call TRBJ1-5; D is unresolved. Germline loops: CDR1 MDHEN, CDR2 SYDVKM. The CDR3 totals 15 residues. V lost 3 bases and J lost 3, with 12 bases in between.

The J gene is TRBJ1-1, the V gene TRBV19, with 7 bases that match TRBD1. The CDR3 sequence is 13 residues long. Losses at the gene ends were 2 bases for V and 6 bases for J; bases not matched to a gene: 3. CDR1 is LNHDA, CDR2 SQIVND, per germline (reference sequence). The DNA of the CDR3 is TGTGCCAGTAGTATAAGGGGGCAACCTGAAGCTTTCTTT. It is translated as CASSIRGQPEAFF. Together with reference TRBV19 and TRBJ1-1, the CDR3 gives the full variable domain: DGGITQSPKYLFRKEGQNVTLSCEQNLNHDAMYWYRQDPGQGLRLIYYSQIVNDFQKGDIAEGYSVSREKKESFPLTVTSAQKNPTAFYLCASSIRGQPEAFFGQGTRLTVV.

The chain couples TRBV28 to TRBJ1-5, with D hard to call. This CDR3 is built from 13 residues. Trimming removed 3 bases at V and 7 bases at J, with 10 bases between. Germline values: CDR1 MDHEN, CDR2 SYDVKM. CDR3 protein: CASSLSRSQPQHF. The CDR3 DNA is TGTGCCAGCAGTTTGAGCAGGTCGCAGCCCCAGCATTTT.

This chain connects TRBV29-1 to TRBJ1-4; tentatively, D is TRBD1 (5 bases). The CDR3 is made up of 15 amino acids. V was clipped by 6 bases and J by 0 bases, with 14 bases between them. CDR1 and CDR2 from the germline V gene are SQVTM and ANQGSEA. The CDR3 loop reads CSVAGLASTNEKLFF. In DNA, the CDR3 is TGCAGCGTGGCGGGGCTCGCCTCAACTAATGAAAAACTGTTTTTT. The full variable domain, completed using reference TRBV29-1 and TRBJ1-4, is SAVISQKPSRDICQRGTSLTIQCQVDSQVTMMFWYRQQPGQSLTLIATANQGSEATYESGFVIDKFPISRPNLTFSTLTVSNMSPEDSSIYLCSVAGLASTNEKLFFGSGTQLSVL.

The V and J genes are TRBV7-2 and TRBJ2-2; D might be TRBD2 (6 bases). This CDR3 is built from 16 residues. V lost 1 base, J lost 2 bases, and 11 bases lay in between. Germline V CDR1 and CDR2: SGHTA, FQGNSA. The CDR3 nucleotides are TGTGCCAGCAGCTTAGTGGCTAGCGCTAACACCGGGGAGCTGTTTTTT. Protein: CASSLVASANTGELFF.